One and the same sample provided the 10 T cell receptor beta chains below, sequenced in a study of spatial heterogeneity in lung cancer. MiXCR was run by TCRdb on the 5' RACE reads, yielding one entry per CDR3 protein. The table lists 95,000 or so distinct CDR3 sequences, around 8.6% of them singletons. This sample's time point: sample taken at primary tumor resection. Whole RNA, isolated from tumor, nontumor lung or frozen PBMC, was sequenced without prior sorting. The sample was PBMCs, taken at surgery. These receptors all stem from a male donor with early-stage non-small cell lung cancer.

This clonotype was picked up many times. The rearrangement joins TRBV6-6 to TRBJ2-3; D possibly corresponds to TRBD1 (5 bases). The CDR3 is made up of 16 amino acids. Germline V gene data show CDR1 as MNHNY and CDR2 as SVGAGI (reference sequence). With 2 bases removed from V and 1 base from J, the gap between germline ends came to 13 bases. This chain's CDR3 is CASSYPQGPGTDTQYF. The CDR3, as DNA: TGTGCCAGCAGTTACCCGCAGGGCCCGGGCACAGATACGCAGTATTTT.

The V and J genes are TRBV5-1 and TRBJ2-1; D tentatively reads TRBD1 or TRBD2 (5 bases each). Trimming pared 4 bases from V and 0 bases from J, leaving 14 bases between. CDR3 length: 16 residues. Germline-derived CDR1 and CDR2 are SGHRS and YFSETQ. The CDR3 reads CASSVVGDYSYNEQFF. The CDR3 nucleotides are TGCGCCAGCAGCGTCGTGGGGGATTACTCCTACAATGAGCAGTTCTTC.

This chain links TRBV20-1 with TRBJ2-7; 7 positions match TRBD1. The length of the CDR3 is 13 residues. Trimming took 1 base from V and 3 from J; bases not matched to a gene: 3. Germline CDR1 is DFQATT and CDR2 is SNEGSKA (reference sequence). Here the CDR3 DNA reads TGCAGTGCTAGAGGGGACAGAGACTACGAGCAGTACTTC. It encodes CSARGDRDYEQYF.

This clonotype has more than one count but fewer than ten. This rearrangement joins TRBV6-2 or TRBV6-3 to TRBJ2-3; no firm D call. This CDR3 has 12 amino acids. Trimming took off 4 bases at V and 6 bases at J, with 8 bases between the two ends. Germline V gene lookup returns CDR1 MNHEY and CDR2 SVGEGT. This CDR3 is CASSSSLDTQYF. DNA for the CDR3: TGTGCCAGCAGTTCCTCGCTTGATACGCAGTATTTT.

This clonotype was recorded a few times. This chain uses TRBV6-1 with TRBJ2-5, with 7 nucleotides matching TRBD2. Losses at the gene ends were 2 bases for V and 3 bases for J; bases not matched to a gene: 12. There are 17 residues in the CDR3. Germline V gene sequence: CDR1 MNHNS, CDR2 SASEGT. CDR3: CASSERPAGRPEETQYF. DNA of the CDR3: TGTGCCAGCAGTGAACGGCCAGCGGGGAGACCGGAAGAGACCCAGTACTTC.

This clonotype has ten or more counts. The chain has TRBV11-1 and TRBJ2-1; TRBD2 aligns across 13 bases. V lost 5 bases to trimming and J lost 9 bases; unmatched junction nucleotides: 16. The CDR3 sequence is 18 residues long. Germline CDR1 and CDR2: SGHAT and FQDESV (reference sequence). The CDR3 loop reads CASSLRYGTSGKYREQFF. The CDR3 region has the DNA TGTGCCAGCAGCCTTCGGTACGGGACTAGCGGGAAATATCGTGAGCAGTTCTTC.

The V gene is TRBV7-2, the J gene TRBJ2-1; TRBD1 is a possible D gene (6 bases). Trimming cost V 1 base and J 3 bases, with 13 bases left between them. The CDR3 is 16 residues long. Germline values: CDR1 SGHTA, CDR2 FQGNSA. CDR3 amino acids: CASSLVDRPRYNEQFF. The CDR3 nucleotides read TGTGCCAGCAGCTTAGTTGACAGGCCCCGCTACAATGAGCAGTTCTTC.

This clonotype was observed many times. V usage is TRBV20-1 and J usage is TRBJ2-3; D remains ambiguous. Trimming took 0 bases from V and 5 from J, leaving 15 bases between them. This CDR3 spans 15 amino acids. Germline assignment: CDR1 DFQATT and CDR2 SNEGSKA (reference sequence). The DNA for the CDR3 is TGCAGTGCTAGAGATCGAGACGCGGCCCGAGATACGCAGTATTTT. Translated, it gives CSARDRDAARDTQYF.

This clonotype was recorded at least ten times. V is TRBV29-1 and J is TRBJ1-1; D unclear. Germline CDR1 and CDR2: SQVTM and ANQGSEA. V lost 7 bases and J lost 0, with 3 bases in between. The CDR3 has 10 amino acids. CDR3 sequence reads: CSGLNTEAFF. CDR3 bases: TGCAGCGGCCTGAACACTGAAGCTTTCTTT. Supplemented by reference TRBV29-1 and TRBJ1-1, the full variable domain reads SAVISQKPSRDICQRGTSLTIQCQVDSQVTMMFWYRQQPGQSLTLIATANQGSEATYESGFVIDKFPISRPNLTFSTLTVSNMSPEDSSIYLCSGLNTEAFFGQGTRLTVV.

This clonotype was observed a few times. V and J are TRBV5-1 and TRBJ2-3; tentative D call: TRBD1 (5 bases). CDR1 is SGHRS and CDR2 is YFSETQ in the germline V gene. Trimming cost V 1 base and J 2 bases, with 8 bases left between them. The length of the CDR3 is 14 residues. The CDR3 region has the DNA TGCGCCAGCAGCTTGACAGGAGCCACAGATACGCAGTATTTT. It is translated as CASSLTGATDTQYF.